The next 2 T cell receptor beta chains were all read from a single sample in a study of blood T cell repertoires in COVID-19. This table comes from immunoSEQ multiplex PCR, and its TCRdb copy is limited to in-frame clones, with some not included. The table lists about 230,000 clones, about 84% of them singletons, with around 8% in the top ten. Sequencing input: peripheral blood. These receptors were collected from a woman of 80 years or more with acute or convalescent COVID-19.

This chain joins TRBV10-2 and TRBJ2-1; 8 bases fit TRBD2. CDR1 and CDR2 from the germline V gene are WSHSY and SAAADI. The CDR3 length is 10 residues. The junction had 6 bases not matched to a gene; V was cut back by 10 bases and J by 13 bases. CDR3 nucleotides: TGCGCCACCGGGGCGGGGGGTCAGTTCTTC. It specifies CATGAGGQFF.

The chain recombines TRBV4-2 with TRBJ2-1; 8 bases map to TRBD2. This CDR3 is 16 amino acids long. Per the germline V gene, CDR1 is LGHNA and CDR2 is YNFKEQ. J was trimmed by 6 bases and V by 4 bases; bases with no gene match: 11. CDR3 loop: CASSRLTSVIFNEQFF. CDR3 sequence (DNA): TGTGCCAGCAGCCGACTGACTAGCGTAATCTTCAATGAGCAGTTCTTC.